The rows below give T cell receptor beta chains drawn from one sample of a study of a mutant IDH1 vaccine in newly diagnosed glioma. Assay used: immunoSEQ multiplex PCR; TCRdb lists only in-frame clones, some missing. The data contain around 50,000 clones, about 88% of them seen just once; the ten biggest clones take up 4.3%. These receptors' antigens are unknown. The starting material was PBMCs, obtained from a glioma patient whose treatment included an IDH1 peptide vaccine. The receptors stem from a woman aged 30 to 39 with glioma. Some clones in this sample may be carry-over from other donors' samples. The CDR3 runs from the conserved cysteine through the conserved F or W. The order of the fields is D gene, J gene, clone size, V gene, CDR3 protein, CDR3 DNA. The D gene is left open where the match is weak. Rows give clone size only sometimes, using once, few, many, or a class for an expanded clone.

>NA|TRBJ2-5|NA|TRBV29-1
CSVEWVAQETQYF
TGCAGCGTTGAATGGGTGGCCCAAGAGACCCAGTACTTC
>NA|TRBJ1-5|NA|TRBV15
CATSSDSGWLGNQPQHF
TGTGCCACCAGCAGCGATTCAGGGTGGCTGGGCAATCAGCCCCAGCATTTT
>NA|TRBJ1-2|few|TRBV6-1
CASIHPGFLNYGYTF
TGTGCCAGCATTCATCCGGGGTTTCTAAACTATGGCTACACCTTC
>NA|TRBJ2-2|NA|TRBV15
CATSRGAGYTGELFF
TGTGCCACCAGCAGGGGCGCAGGTTACACCGGGGAGCTGTTTTTT
>NA|TRBJ1-5|NA|TRBV7-9
CASSLANDTGFDSNQPQHF
TGTGCCAGCAGCTTAGCGAATGACACCGGCTTCGATAGCAATCAGCCCCAGCATTTT
>NA|TRBJ1-1|NA|TRBV10-3
CAISESGPNTEAFF
TGTGCCATCAGTGAGTCTGGCCCGAACACTGAAGCTTTCTTT
>NA|TRBJ2-3|NA|TRBV18
CASSPPQATDTQYF
TGTGCCAGCTCACCACCTCAAGCAACAGATACGCAGTATTTT
>NA|TRBJ2-7|NA|TRBV5-1
CASSLATSQADEQYF
TGCGCCAGCAGCTTGGCAACGTCCCAAGCTGACGAGCAGTACTTC
>NA|TRBJ1-3|NA|TRBV18
CASSPPGRAANTIYF
TGTGCCAGCTCACCACCGGGCAGGGCCGCAAACACCATATATTTT
>TRBD2|TRBJ2-1|NA|TRBV4-1
CASSRLLAPQSPPNNEQFF
TGCGCCAGCAGCCGCCTACTAGCGCCCCAGTCTCCTCCAAACAATGAGCAGTTCTTC
>NA|TRBJ1-3|NA|TRBV6-5
CASSYSTGSGNTIYF
TGTGCCAGCAGTTACTCAACGGGCTCTGGAAACACCATATATTTT
>NA|TRBJ1-1|NA|TRBV19
CASSGGYPEAFF
TGTGCCAGTAGTGGGGGATACCCTGAAGCTTTCTTT
>NA|TRBJ2-7|NA|TRBV9
CASSVTGGASSYEQYF
TGTGCCAGCAGCGTTACGGGGGGCGCGAGCTCCTACGAGCAGTACTTC
>NA|TRBJ2-1|once|TRBV2
CASSEIFSVEQFF
TGTGCCAGCAGTGAGATTTTTAGCGTAGAGCAGTTCTTC
>NA|TRBJ2-7|NA|TRBV30
CAWKGRGRSYEQYF
TGTGCCTGGAAGGGGAGGGGGCGATCCTACGAGCAGTACTTC
>TRBD1|TRBJ1-2|NA|TRBV5-6
CASSLWGTGVYGYTF
TGTGCCAGCAGCTTGTGGGGGACAGGGGTCTATGGCTACACCTTC
>NA|TRBJ2-7|NA|TRBV9
CASSGSRQSYEQYF
TGTGCCAGCAGCGGGAGTAGGCAATCCTACGAGCAGTACTTC
>NA|TRBJ2-7|NA|TRBV7-8
CASSLGRGVYEQYF
TGTGCCAGCAGCTTAGGGAGGGGGGTCTACGAGCAGTACTTC
>NA|TRBJ2-7|NA|TRBV4-1
CASSQPGAYEQYF
TGCGCCAGCAGCCAACCTGGGGCCTACGAGCAGTACTTC
>NA|TRBJ2-4|NA|TRBV9
CASSGLENIQYF
TGTGCCAGCAGCGGGCTAGAAAACATTCAGTACTTC
>NA|TRBJ1-2|NA|TRBV29-1
CSVRPVASRTLLVSNYGYTF
TGCAGCGTCCGCCCCGTGGCGTCCCGGACCTTATTAGTCTCTAACTATGGCTACACCTTC
>TRBD1|TRBJ2-3|NA|TRBV5-8
CASSPGTGIGTDTQYF
TGTGCCAGCAGCCCCGGGACAGGGATTGGAACAGATACGCAGTATTTT
>TRBD1|TRBJ1-2|NA|TRBV6-1
CASSQGGGYTF
TGTGCCAGCAGCCAGGGGGGAGGCTACACCTTC
>NA|TRBJ2-7|NA|TRBV6-6
CASSPLPYEQYF
TGTGCCAGCAGCCCATTACCCTACGAGCAGTACTTC
>NA|TRBJ2-3|once|TRBV4-1
CASSPGGPLRQGKGDTQYF
TGCGCCAGCAGCCCCGGGGGCCCCCTGAGACAGGGCAAGGGAGATACGCAGTATTTT
>NA|TRBJ2-1|NA|TRBV20-1
CSARQGDEQFF
TGCAGTGCTAGACAAGGAGATGAGCAGTTCTTC
>NA|TRBJ2-2|NA|TRBV5-8
CASAVRTPGRELFF
TGTGCCAGCGCCGTTAGGACTCCGGGAAGGGAGCTGTTTTTT
>TRBD2|TRBJ2-5|once|TRBV5-8
CASYRRGSGSSETQYF
TGTGCCAGCTATCGGCGGGGAAGCGGGAGCAGTGAGACCCAGTACTTC